The 22 T cell receptor beta chains given below trace back to one sample, sequenced in a study of post-analysis software for immune sequencing data. These receptors' antigens are unknown. Tagging with unique molecular identifiers was a feature of the TCR beta cDNA libraries. Each CDR3 protein gets one entry after TCRdb re-called the PCR reads with MiXCR. The top ten clones hold 11% of a sample with 600,000 to 700,000 distinct CDR3 sequences, roughly three fifths of them seen once. Study-wide findings and caveats: Elevated frequency relative to controls characterized 4 or 5 TRBV segments in patients, TRBV5-6, TRBV5-1 and TRBV20-1 among them.

The sequenced sample was blood. The receptors were gathered from a girl between 2 and 10 years old with multiple sclerosis.

This clonotype was seen only a few times. The gene calls are TRBV7-2 and TRBJ2-7; D is undetermined. The CDR3 sequence is 13 residues long. Deletions cut 2 bases from V and 3 bases from J, with 8 bases between. Germline V gives CDR1 SGHTA, CDR2 FQGNSA. The CDR3 coding sequence is TGTGCCAGCAGCTTAAGCTCTATCTACGAGCAGTACTTC. Residues: CASSLSSIYEQYF. Based on the CDR3 plus reference TRBV7-2 and TRBJ2-7, the full variable domain is GAGVSQSPSNKVTEKGKDVELRCDPISGHTALYWYRQSLGQGLEFLIYFQGNSAPDKSGLPSDRFSAERTGGSVSTLTIQRTQQEDSAVYLCASSLSSIYEQYFGPGTRLTVT.

This rearrangement joins TRBV6-1 to TRBJ2-5; the match to TRBD2 covers 7 bases. Germline lookup yields CDR1 MNHNS and CDR2 SASEGT. V lost 0 bases to trimming and J lost 7 bases; unmatched junction nucleotides: 8. CDR3 size: 15 residues. In DNA, the CDR3 is TGTGCCAGCAGTGAAGCGGGGAGGGGCCTGGGGACCCAGTACTTC. This codes for CASSEAGRGLGTQYF.

V and J are TRBV11-2 and TRBJ2-1; TRBD2 agrees at 7 bases. V shed 0 bases and J 8 bases; nucleotides not matched to a gene: 4. This CDR3 spans 14 amino acids. Germline CDR1 and CDR2: SGHAT and FQNNGV. The chain's CDR3 is CASSLEWLADEQFF. Written as DNA, the CDR3 is TGTGCCAGCAGCTTAGAATGGCTAGCGGATGAGCAGTTCTTC. Drawing the rest from reference TRBV11-2 and TRBJ2-1, the complete variable domain is EAGVAQSPRYKIIEKRQSVAFWCNPISGHATLYWYQQILGQGPKLLIQFQNNGVVDDSQLPKDRFSAERLKGVDSTLKIQPAKLEDSAVYLCASSLEWLADEQFFGPGTRLTVL.

There are a few counts of this clonotype. The chain links TRBV5-5 to TRBJ2-7; tentatively, D is TRBD1 (6 bases). CDR3 length equals 13 residues. V dropped 1 base and J dropped 6 bases, with 11 bases sitting between them. In germline, CDR1 is SGHKS, CDR2 YYEKEE (reference sequence). The CDR3 DNA follows: TGTGCCAGCAGCTTGTTACAGGGCACCGAGCAGTACTTC. As protein: CASSLLQGTEQYF.

This clonotype was seen a few times. This sequence joins TRBV12-3 or TRBV12-4 and TRBJ1-2, with a possible D match to TRBD1 (6 bases). The CDR3 consists of 14 residues. V lost 4 bases to trimming and J lost 8 bases, with 17 bases between them. CDR3 loop: CASSSLDRVGGYTF. CDR3 in DNA: TGTGCCAGCAGTTCATTGGACAGAGTAGGGGGCTACACCTTC.

The chain joins TRBV6-2 or TRBV6-3 to TRBJ1-5; D is uncertain. V lost 5 bases and J lost 5, with 7 bases in between. Germline CDR1 MNHEY, CDR2 SVGEGT. This CDR3 spans 12 amino acids. CDR3 residues: CASSMGYQPQHF. As DNA, the CDR3 is TGTGCCAGCAGTATGGGGTATCAGCCCCAGCATTTT.

The rearrangement uses TRBV7-2 and TRBJ1-2; D unresolved. V lost 0 bases and J lost 10, with 18 bases in between. Germline CDR1 and CDR2: SGHTA and FQGNSA. The CDR3 is made up of 15 amino acids. CDR3 residues: CASSLAPDGREYYTF. Written as DNA, the CDR3 is TGTGCCAGCAGCTTAGCGCCGGACGGCCGAGAGTACTACACCTTC.

The V gene is TRBV14, the J gene TRBJ2-7, with TRBD1 as a possible D gene (6 bases). The CDR3 is 14 residues long. CDR1 SGHDN and CDR2 FVKESK come from the germline V gene. V lost 4 bases, J lost 1 base, and 11 bases lay in between. CDR3 amino acids: CASSRGPNSYEQYF. CDR3 in DNA: TGTGCCAGCAGCCGGGGGCCCAATTCCTACGAGCAGTACTTC.

The J gene is TRBJ2-3, the V gene TRBV5-1; D is unclear. The CDR3 has 13 amino acids. Deletions cut 0 bases from V and 6 bases from J, with 8 bases between. Germline loops: CDR1 SGHRS, CDR2 YFSETQ. CDR3 amino acids: CASSLDYEDTQYF. Written as DNA, the CDR3 is TGCGCCAGCAGCTTGGACTATGAGGATACGCAGTATTTT.

The V and J genes are TRBV7-9 and TRBJ2-7; 8 bases map to TRBD1. The CDR3 has 17 residues. Losses at the gene ends were 10 bases for V and 1 base for J; bases not matched to a gene: 18. Germline values: CDR1 SEHNR, CDR2 FQNEAQ (reference sequence). CDR3 DNA: TGTGCCACCTACCCCTTATTGCTACAGGGGGGTTCCTACGAGCAGTACTTC. Amino acids: CATYPLLLQGGSYEQYF.

This chain connects TRBV5-1 to TRBJ2-2; D might be TRBD1 (7 bases). V lost 3 bases and J 5 bases, leaving 17 bases between the germline ends. Germline CDR1 is SGHRS and CDR2 is YFSETQ. This CDR3 has 16 residues. The CDR3 reads CASSWDPRGETGELFF. CDR3 sequence (DNA): TGCGCCAGCAGCTGGGACCCCAGGGGGGAAACCGGGGAGCTGTTTTTT. The variable domain in full, completed from reference TRBV5-1 and TRBJ2-2, reads KAGVTQTPRYLIKTRGQQVTLSCSPISGHRSVSWYQQTPGQGLQFLFEYFSETQRNKGNFPGRFSGRQFSNSRSEMNVSTLELGDSALYLCASSWDPRGETGELFFGEGSRLTVL.

This clonotype was detected once. J is TRBJ2-7 and V is TRBV7-9, with 9 bases lining up with TRBD1. This CDR3 has 17 residues. With V trimmed by 7 bases and J by 3 bases, 16 bases remained unmatched. CDR1 and CDR2 (germline): SEHNR, FQNEAQ (reference sequence). CDR3 nucleotides: TGTGCCAGCACCGGCCGAATGGACGGGACAGGGAACTACGAGCAGTACTTC. Translation: CASTGRMDGTGNYEQYF. Full variable domain (outside the CDR3, taken from reference TRBV7-9 and TRBJ2-7): DTGVSQNPRHKITKRGQNVTFRCDPISEHNRLYWYRQTLGQGPEFLTYFQNEAQLEKSRLLSDRFSAERPKGSFSTLEIQRTEQGDSAMYLCASTGRMDGTGNYEQYFGPGTRLTVT.

V gene TRBV20-1 combines with J gene TRBJ2-3, with TRBD2 identical over 8 bases. The V gene end was trimmed by 5 bases and the J gene end by 6 bases; junction bases not matched to a gene: 10. The CDR3 spans 14 residues. CDR1 is DFQATT and CDR2 is SNEGSKA in the germline V gene (reference sequence). The CDR3 DNA reads as TGCAGTGCTCTCGGCGGGACTAGGGGTGATACGCAGTATTTT. Protein sequence: CSALGGTRGDTQYF.

This clonotype was counted a single time. The V call is TRBV12-5, the J call TRBJ2-1; D uncertain. Germline CDR1 reads LGHNT; CDR2 reads FRNRAP. Trimming cost V 1 base and J 4 bases, with 5 bases left between them. The CDR3 runs 13 residues. CDR3 residues: CASGLDTYNEQFF. The CDR3 DNA follows: TGTGCTAGTGGTTTGGACACATACAATGAGCAGTTCTTC.

The CDR3 spells CASSERLTVPWDEQYF. In DNA, the CDR3 is TGTGCCAGCAGCGAGAGACTGACAGTCCCTTGGGACGAGCAGTACTTC. The V gene is TRBV27, the J gene TRBJ2-7, with D perhaps TRBD1 (5 bases). V lost 6 bases to trimming and J lost 5 bases, with 23 bases between them. CDR1 MNHEY and CDR2 SMNVEV come from the germline V gene (reference sequence). The CDR3 contains 16 residues.

The chain couples TRBV6-2 or TRBV6-3 to TRBJ2-1; D not resolved. Germline values: CDR1 MNHEY, CDR2 SVGEGT. The CDR3 length is 13 residues. V lost 2 bases and J lost 4, with 6 bases in between. The DNA of the CDR3 is TGTGCCAGCAGTTACACAGAATACAATGAGCAGTTCTTC. Protein: CASSYTEYNEQFF.

The genes are TRBV6-1 and TRBJ2-1; TRBD1 matches at 11 bases. The germline gives CDR1 MNHNS, CDR2 SASEGT. Germline trimming cut 2 bases from V and 2 bases from J; bases unmatched to any gene: 8. The CDR3 runs to 18 residues. CDR3 coding DNA: TGTGCCAGCAGTGAAACACCACCGGGACAGGGGGCCTACAATGAGCAGTTCTTC. Its translation is CASSETPPGQGAYNEQFF.

The chain is built from TRBV10-3 and TRBJ2-5, with D maybe TRBD2 (6 bases). Looked up from germline, CDR1 is ENHRY and CDR2 is SYGVKD. CDR3 length: 14 residues. V lost 4 bases and J 0 bases, leaving 9 bases between the germline ends. The CDR3 here is CAISARGDQETQYF. The CDR3 DNA reads TGTGCCATCAGTGCGCGGGGCGACCAAGAGACCCAGTACTTC.

CDR3 sequence reads: CASSLWPSSGANVLTF. CDR3 nucleotides: TGTGCCAGCAGTTTATGGCCGAGCTCTGGGGCCAACGTCCTGACTTTC. The genes are TRBV12-3 or TRBV12-4 and TRBJ2-6; no clear D. The CDR3 consists of 16 residues. The V end lost 2 bases, the J end lost 0 bases, and 8 bases lay between the germline ends.

This clonotype was found a few times. The chain couples TRBV7-9 to TRBJ2-1; TRBD2 is a possible D gene (6 bases). The CDR3 sequence is 14 residues long. Germline V CDR1 and CDR2: SEHNR, FQNEAQ (reference sequence). The ends were cut back, 7 bases at V and 10 bases at J, with 20 bases in the middle. The CDR3 here is CASTTVGGDGEQFF. Here the CDR3 DNA reads TGTGCCAGCACCACCGTGGGGGGAGATGGGGAGCAGTTCTTC.

This clonotype was recorded a few times. The V call is TRBV25-1, the J call TRBJ2-1; 11 bases are shared with TRBD2. The V gene end was trimmed by 7 bases and the J gene end by 2 bases; junction bases not matched to a gene: 7. The CDR3 is 16 residues long. The germline CDR1 and CDR2 sequences are MGHDK and SYGVNS. CDR3 nucleotides: TGTGCCAGCACGCCCGGACTAGCGGGCCCCTACAATGAGCAGTTCTTC. Translated, it gives CASTPGLAGPYNEQFF.

This sequence joins TRBV24-1 and TRBJ2-3; 7 bases agree with TRBD2. Germline lookup yields CDR1 KGHDR and CDR2 SFDVKD. The junction had 12 bases not matched to a gene; V was cut back by 5 bases and J by 5 bases. The CDR3 contains 16 residues. CDR3 amino acids: CATSGSGELTGDTQYF. The DNA for the CDR3 is TGTGCCACCAGTGGAAGCGGGGAATTAACAGGAGATACGCAGTATTTT.